A single sample gave rise to the 27 T cell receptor beta chains below, sequenced in a study of naive and memory T cell subsets. Both TRBC1 and TRBC2 were covered by a beta constant-region primer of two equimolar oligonucleotides. MiXCR was run by TCRdb on the UMI-ligation and nested PCR reads, yielding one entry per CDR3 protein. The sample includes under 100,000 distinct CDR3 sequences, roughly 7% seen only once; the top ten take 1.6%. Sequencing was carried out using central memory CD4+ T cells from blood. These receptors came from a human donor in good health.

This clonotype was found many times. V is TRBV7-2 and J is TRBJ1-1, with D maybe TRBD1 (6 bases). V lost 1 base and J lost 5, with 11 bases in between. Germline CDR1 reads SGHTA; CDR2 reads FQGNSA. This CDR3 is 14 amino acids long. The CDR3 nucleotides are TGTGCCAGCAGCTTAGTGCGGGGGCGGACTGAAGCTTTCTTT. Translation: CASSLVRGRTEAFF.

This clonotype came up a few times. V and J are TRBV20-1 and TRBJ1-1; D remains unclear. CDR1 DFQATT and CDR2 SNEGSKA come from the germline V gene (reference sequence). Trimming removed 2 bases from V and 1 base from J, with 14 bases in between. This CDR3 spans 15 amino acids. The CDR3 DNA is TGCAGTGCTAGACTTCGCCCAGCTAAGAACACTGAAGCTTTCTTT. Its protein product is CSARLRPAKNTEAFF.

This clonotype was recorded at least ten times. V and J are TRBV6-2 or TRBV6-3 and TRBJ2-5; TRBD2 aligns across 11 bases. There are 18 residues in the CDR3. Germline CDR1 reads MNHEY; CDR2 reads SVGEGT. Unmatched junction bases numbered 12, after V lost 2 bases and J lost 4 bases. This CDR3 is CASSYHIELAGVRETQYF. DNA for the CDR3: TGTGCCAGCAGTTACCATATCGAACTAGCGGGAGTAAGAGAGACCCAGTACTTC.

The table lists this clonotype with a few counts. This chain uses TRBV29-1 with TRBJ2-3; D is uncertain. Trimming removed 7 bases from V and 10 bases from J, with 12 bases in between. The CDR3 spans 10 residues. Per the germline V gene, CDR1 is SQVTM and CDR2 is ANQGSEA. CDR3 residues: CSAKVPAQYF. The DNA for the CDR3 is TGCAGCGCCAAAGTCCCCGCGCAGTATTTT.

This clonotype was recorded at least ten times. The chain joins TRBV25-1 to TRBJ2-1; D gene unclear. The V end lost 4 bases, the J end lost 2 bases, and 15 bases lay between the germline ends. CDR1 and CDR2 (germline): MGHDK, SYGVNS. This CDR3 has 16 residues. CDR3: CASSARVELPYNEQFF. The CDR3 DNA is TGTGCCAGCAGTGCCCGCGTGGAACTACCCTACAATGAGCAGTTCTTC.

V gene TRBV7-8 combines with J gene TRBJ2-3; the match to TRBD2 covers 9 bases. In germline, CDR1 is SGHVS, CDR2 FQNEAQ. The CDR3 runs to 16 residues. Trimming at V came to 6 bases and at J to 5 bases, leaving 12 bases not matched to a gene. DNA of the CDR3: TGTGCCAGCAGTTCCCGGGGTAGCGGGAGTAGAGATACGCAGTATTTT. Residues: CASSSRGSGSRDTQYF.

J is TRBJ2-5 and V is TRBV5-6; D is unresolved. Germline lookup yields CDR1 SGHDT and CDR2 YYEEEE. Trimming removed 2 bases at V and 4 bases at J, with 9 bases between. The CDR3 has 13 residues. The CDR3 nucleotides read TGTGCCAGCAGCTTCGCAGGAGCAGAGACCCAGTACTTC. Amino acids: CASSFAGAETQYF.

This clonotype was seen ten or more times. The CDR3 reads CASSNGRTYGYTF. CDR3 coding DNA: TGTGCCAGCAGCAACGGACGGACCTATGGCTACACCTTC. The chain is built from TRBV7-9 and TRBJ1-2; D unresolved. Germline CDR1 reads SEHNR; CDR2 reads FQNEAQ (reference sequence). Deletions cut 5 bases from V and 4 bases from J, with 11 bases between. The CDR3 runs 13 residues.

In its sample, this clonotype was seen a few times. The genes are TRBV12-3 or TRBV12-4 and TRBJ2-7, with 11 positions matching TRBD2. The V segment lost 5 bases and the J segment 2 bases; nucleotides outside the gene matches: 8. The CDR3 loop spans 16 amino acids. CDR3 nucleotide sequence: TGTGCCAGCAGTGCGGGACTAGCGGTGATGACCTACGAGCAGTACTTC. It translates to CASSAGLAVMTYEQYF.

This chain connects TRBV5-1 to TRBJ2-1; D is undetermined. V was cut by 1 base and J by 5 bases, with 13 bases left in between. The CDR3 is 15 amino acids. Germline values: CDR1 SGHRS, CDR2 YFSETQ. The CDR3: CASSLRPPPNNEQFF. The CDR3 DNA follows: TGCGCCAGCAGCTTGAGGCCCCCTCCAAACAATGAGCAGTTCTTC.

V gene TRBV7-2 combines with J gene TRBJ2-3; 8 bases line up with TRBD2. V shed 5 bases and J 6 bases; nucleotides not matched to a gene: 13. The CDR3 sequence is 16 residues long. The V gene's germline CDR1 is SGHTA and CDR2 FQGNSA. CDR3 residues: CASSITQAGVADTQYF. The CDR3 DNA follows: TGTGCCAGCAGCATCACCCAAGCGGGAGTAGCGGATACGCAGTATTTT.

The chain recombines TRBV5-1 with TRBJ2-3; D call uncertain. V dropped 1 base and J dropped 0 bases, with 12 bases sitting between them. Germline V lookup: CDR1 SGHRS, CDR2 YFSETQ. The CDR3 sequence is 16 residues long. DNA of the CDR3: TGCGCCAGCAGCTTGTCGGCGATAACTAGCACAGATACGCAGTATTTT. Translation gives CASSLSAITSTDTQYF.

This clonotype was recorded a few times. The chain carries TRBV7-9 and TRBJ2-1; D gene unclear. CDR3 length: 15 amino acids. Trimming took 7 bases from V and 3 from J, leaving 16 bases between them. Germline V gene lookup returns CDR1 SEHNR and CDR2 FQNEAQ (reference sequence). The DNA for the CDR3 is TGTGCCAGCACCCCCCGAGGCGGTCTCTACAATGAGCAGTTCTTC. The encoded protein is CASTPRGGLYNEQFF.

This clonotype has ten or more counts. The chain uses TRBV30 and TRBJ2-7; perhaps TRBD1 as D (6 bases). The CDR3 is 11 residues long. Germline CDR1 and CDR2: GTSNPN and SVGIG (reference sequence). Trimming stripped 5 bases from V and 7 bases from J, with 12 bases between. For the CDR3, the DNA is TGTGCCTGGGGACAGATTCGGGAGCAGTACTTC. It codes for CAWGQIREQYF.

V usage is TRBV9 and J usage is TRBJ2-4, with D maybe TRBD2 (5 bases). The CDR3 is 14 amino acids. The V gene lost 8 bases and the J gene lost 5 bases, with 17 bases spanning the gap. Germline CDR1 SGDLS, CDR2 YYNGEE. CDR3 in amino acids: CARKRTSSQNIQYF. The CDR3 DNA is TGTGCCAGGAAGCGGACTTCTAGCCAAAACATTCAGTACTTC. Based on the CDR3 plus reference TRBV9 and TRBJ2-4, the full variable domain is DSGVTQTPKHLITATGQRVTLRCSPRSGDLSVYWYQQSLDQGLQFLIQYYNGEERAKGNILERFSAQQFPDLHSELNLSSLELGDSALYFCARKRTSSQNIQYFGAGTRLSVL.

The chain combines TRBV7-3 with TRBJ2-5; no clear D. V was trimmed by 2 bases and J by 1 base, leaving 8 bases between them. The CDR3 has 14 amino acids. CDR1 is SGHTA and CDR2 is FQGTGA in the germline V gene. CDR3 region: CASSLAGPQETQYF. The CDR3 nucleotides read TGTGCCAGCAGCTTAGCTGGGCCCCAAGAGACCCAGTACTTC. Filled out from reference TRBV7-3 and TRBJ2-5, the complete variable domain reads GAGVSQTPSNKVTEKGKYVELRCDPISGHTALYWYRQSLGQGPEFLIYFQGTGAADDSGLPNDRFFAVRPEGSVSTLKIQRTERGDSAVYLCASSLAGPQETQYFGPGTRLLVL.

This clonotype was recorded at least ten times. V and J are TRBV19 and TRBJ2-1; TRBD2 matches at 8 bases. J gave up 3 bases and V 1 base, and 11 bases lay outside the gene matches. The CDR3 consists of 18 residues. Germline CDR1 is LNHDA and CDR2 is SQIVND (reference sequence). CDR3 in DNA: TGTGCCAGTAGTATAGGCCAACTTACTAGCGGACGCTACAATGAGCAGTTCTTC. Protein sequence: CASSIGQLTSGRYNEQFF.

This clonotype was seen ten or more times. V gene TRBV20-1 combines with J gene TRBJ2-7; D may be TRBD1 (5 bases). CDR3 length: 11 amino acids. CDR1 is DFQATT, CDR2 SNEGSKA, per germline (reference sequence). Trimming stripped 4 bases from V and 4 bases from J, with 8 bases between. The CDR3 nucleotides read TGCAGTGCTAAGGGGTTGTACGAGCAGTACTTC. This codes for CSAKGLYEQYF.

This clonotype has a single count. The chain carries TRBV2 and TRBJ2-5; D may be TRBD1 (6 bases). Between the trimmed V and J ends, which lost 4 bases and 4 bases, there was a span of 19 bases. The V gene's germline CDR1 is SNHLY and CDR2 FYNNEI. CDR3 size: 16 residues. The CDR3 DNA sequence: TGTGCCAGCAGTGGTCCGGGTCAGGGGAGTCGAGAGACCCAGTACTTC. This translates into CASSGPGQGSRETQYF.

This clonotype was recorded a few times. The chain is built from TRBV11-2 and TRBJ2-2; TRBD2 might be the D (6 bases). The CDR3 spans 14 residues. Germline V CDR1 and CDR2: SGHAT, FQNNGV. V was pared by 3 bases and J by 2 bases, with 7 bases between. This chain's CDR3 is CASSFSGNTGELFF. CDR3 DNA: TGTGCCAGCAGCTTTAGCGGTAACACCGGGGAGCTGTTTTTT.

There are many counts of this clonotype. The J gene is TRBJ1-1, the V gene TRBV5-5; 9 bases map to TRBD1. The CDR3 sequence is 19 residues long. The V segment lost 1 base and the J segment 2 bases; nucleotides outside the gene matches: 15. Germline values: CDR1 SGHKS, CDR2 YYEKEE (reference sequence). This chain's CDR3 is CASSLSRDRVQRANTEAFF. CDR3 coding DNA: TGTGCCAGCAGCTTGTCTCGGGACAGGGTCCAACGAGCAAACACTGAAGCTTTCTTT.

This rearrangement joins TRBV5-1 to TRBJ2-3, with 13 bases that match TRBD2. CDR3 length: 16 amino acids. Unmatched junction bases numbered 12, after V lost 4 bases and J lost 10 bases. The germline CDR1 and CDR2 sequences are SGHRS and YFSETQ. For the CDR3, the DNA is TGCGCCAGCAGCGGGACTAGCGGGGCTCGAAGGCATGCGCAGTATTTT. Its protein product is CASSGTSGARRHAQYF.

This clonotype was seen ten or more times. The chain has TRBV4-2 and TRBJ1-3, with TRBD1 identical over 9 bases. V trimming: 4 bases; J trimming: 4 bases; junction bases outside the gene matches: 11. The CDR3 sequence is 17 residues long. Germline V gene data show CDR1 as LGHNA and CDR2 as YNFKEQ. CDR3 sequence (DNA): TGTGCCAGCAGCCCACACCAGGGACAGGGAGGCGGAAACACCATATATTTT. The encoded protein is CASSPHQGQGGGNTIYF.

V usage is TRBV2 and J usage is TRBJ2-7, with TRBD1 as a possible D gene (5 bases). Germline V lookup: CDR1 SNHLY, CDR2 FYNNEI. The CDR3 extends over 14 amino acids. Trimming stripped 5 bases from V and 1 base from J, with 12 bases between. The CDR3 spells CASSRERGSYEQYF. CDR3 DNA sequence: TGTGCCAGCAGTCGAGAAAGGGGATCCTACGAGCAGTACTTC.

This clonotype occurred many times. The V and J genes are TRBV7-2 and TRBJ2-1, with 9 bases that match TRBD2. Unmatched junction bases numbered 15, after V lost 5 bases and J lost 10 bases. Germline V lookup: CDR1 SGHTA, CDR2 FQGNSA. The CDR3 has 16 amino acids. The CDR3 DNA is TGTGCCAGCAGCATATCAGTGGGGGCTAGCGGGGACGAGCAGTTCTTC. It codes for CASSISVGASGDEQFF. Complete variable domain (other parts from reference TRBV7-2 and TRBJ2-1): GAGVSQSPSNKVTEKGKDVELRCDPISGHTALYWYRQSLGQGLEFLIYFQGNSAPDKSGLPSDRFSAERTGGSVSTLTIQRTQQEDSAVYLCASSISVGASGDEQFFGPGTRLTVL.

The rearrangement links TRBV6-2 or TRBV6-3 to TRBJ2-1; perhaps TRBD2 as D (7 bases). The germline V gene encodes CDR1 MNHEY and CDR2 SVGEGT. CDR3 length equals 14 residues. V was pared by 6 bases and J by 6 bases, with 15 bases between. DNA of the CDR3: TGTGCCAGCAGAGGGGGGGGGGTACGCAATGAGCAGTTCTTC. This gives the protein CASRGGGVRNEQFF.

Details on this clonotype: A much more abundant neighbour one base away suggests this may be a read error. The chain uses TRBV6-2 or TRBV6-3 and TRBJ2-1, with D maybe TRBD2 (5 bases). The CDR3 loop spans 18 amino acids. Germline CDR1 is MNHEY and CDR2 is SVGEGT. CDR3 residues: CASSYKSGASATYSEQFF. The CDR3 DNA follows: TGTGCCAGCAGCTACAAAAGCGGCGCCTCCGCCACCTACAGTGAGCAGTTCTTC.